This T cell receptor (beta chain) was sequenced in a study of T cell repertoires in cytomegalovirus infection. To note about this clonotype: Its antigen is currently unknown.

TCRdb analysed the reads with MiXCR anew, one entry per CDR3 protein. The sample includes 200,000 to 250,000 distinct CDR3 sequences, roughly two fifths of them seen just once. Study findings and constraints: HLA-C-restricted CMV-specific TCR beta clonotypes were dominant in the ex vivo response. Adding up the frequency of public TCR beta families identified people who carried CMV plus the relevant HLA.

The material was CD8+ T cells from cultured PBMCs, obtained from culture after CMV antigen stimulation. This TCR was sampled from a human donor in good health (CMV status not recorded). Some clones in this sample may be carry-over from other donors' samples.

The CDR3 sequence is CASSLTGQGELQHF. CDR3 coding DNA: TGTGCCAGCAGCTTGACGGGACAGGGTGAGCTCCAGCATTTT. The chain uses TRBV7-3 and TRBJ1-5; TRBD1 aligns across 9 bases. The CDR3 spans 14 residues. The V and J ends lost 3 bases and 12 bases, in that order; junction bases with no gene match: 9. Germline CDR1 and CDR2: SGHTA and FQGTGA.